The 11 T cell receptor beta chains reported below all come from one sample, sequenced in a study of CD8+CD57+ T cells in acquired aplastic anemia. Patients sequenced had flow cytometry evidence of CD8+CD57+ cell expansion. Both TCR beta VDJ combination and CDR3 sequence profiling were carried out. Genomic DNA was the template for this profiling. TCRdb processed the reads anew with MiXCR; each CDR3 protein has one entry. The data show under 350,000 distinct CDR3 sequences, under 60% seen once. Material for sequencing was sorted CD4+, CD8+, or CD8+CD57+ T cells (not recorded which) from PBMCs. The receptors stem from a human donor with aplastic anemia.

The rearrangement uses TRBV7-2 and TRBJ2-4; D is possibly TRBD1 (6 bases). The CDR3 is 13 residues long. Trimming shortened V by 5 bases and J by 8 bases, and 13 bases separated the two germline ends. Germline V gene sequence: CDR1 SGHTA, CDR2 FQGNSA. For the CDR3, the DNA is TGTGCCAGCAGCATCACAGGGAGTGACATTCAGTACTTC. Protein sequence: CASSITGSDIQYF.

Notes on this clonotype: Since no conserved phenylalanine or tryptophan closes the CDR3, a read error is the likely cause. DNA for the CDR3: TGTGCCAGCAGTGAAGGGGGATCTCCCCAGCCCCAGCATCTT. Amino acid sequence: CASSEGGSPQPQHL. This chain connects TRBV25-1 to TRBJ1-5; TRBD1 might be the D (5 bases). This CDR3 spans 14 amino acids. The germline CDR1 and CDR2 sequences are MGHDK and SYGVNS. Trimming stripped 2 bases from V and 7 bases from J, with 12 bases between.

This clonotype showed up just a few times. In DNA form, the CDR3 reads TGCAGCGGTGCCTACAGTGCTAACTATGGCTACACCTTC. It yields the protein CSGAYSANYGYTF. This chain links TRBV29-1 with TRBJ1-2; no firm D call. Germline-derived CDR1 and CDR2 are SQVTM and ANQGSEA. CDR3 length: 13 residues. Trimming removed 7 bases at V and 0 bases at J, with 12 bases between.

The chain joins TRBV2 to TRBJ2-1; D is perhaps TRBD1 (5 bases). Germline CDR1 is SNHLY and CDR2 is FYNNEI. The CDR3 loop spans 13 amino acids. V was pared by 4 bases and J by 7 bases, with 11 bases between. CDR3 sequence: CASSARGYNEQFF. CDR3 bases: TGTGCCAGCAGTGCAAGGGGATATAATGAGCAGTTCTTC. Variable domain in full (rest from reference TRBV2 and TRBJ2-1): EPEVTQTPSHQVTQMGQEVILRCVPISNHLYFYWYRQILGQKVEFLVSFYNNEISEKSEIFDDQFSVERPDGSNFTLKIRSTKLEDSAMYFCASSARGYNEQFFGPGTRLTVL.

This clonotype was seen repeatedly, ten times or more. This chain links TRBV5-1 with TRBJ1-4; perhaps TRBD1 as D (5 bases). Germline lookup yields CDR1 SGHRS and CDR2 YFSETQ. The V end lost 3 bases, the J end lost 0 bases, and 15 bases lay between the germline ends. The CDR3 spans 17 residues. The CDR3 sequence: CASSSSGGPATNEKLFF. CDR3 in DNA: TGCGCCAGCAGCTCCTCTGGGGGACCCGCAACTAATGAAAAACTGTTTTTT. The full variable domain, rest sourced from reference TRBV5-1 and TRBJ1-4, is KAGVTQTPRYLIKTRGQQVTLSCSPISGHRSVSWYQQTPGQGLQFLFEYFSETQRNKGNFPGRFSGRQFSNSRSEMNVSTLELGDSALYLCASSSSGGPATNEKLFFGSGTQLSVL.

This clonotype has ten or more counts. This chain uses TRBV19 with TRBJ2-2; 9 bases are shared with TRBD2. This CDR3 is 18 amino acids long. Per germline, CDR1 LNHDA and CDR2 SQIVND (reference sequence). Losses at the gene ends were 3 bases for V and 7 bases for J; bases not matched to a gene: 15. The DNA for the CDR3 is TGTGCCAGTAGTATCCCCATAGGCCTAGCGGGGTTTGTCGGGGAGCTGTTTTTT. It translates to CASSIPIGLAGFVGELFF. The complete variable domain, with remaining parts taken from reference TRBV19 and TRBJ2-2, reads DGGITQSPKYLFRKEGQNVTLSCEQNLNHDAMYWYRQDPGQGLRLIYYSQIVNDFQKGDIAEGYSVSREKKESFPLTVTSAQKNPTAFYLCASSIPIGLAGFVGELFFGEGSRLTVL.

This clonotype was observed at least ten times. The CDR3 here is CASSYDTQPQHF. In DNA form, the CDR3 reads TGTGCCAGCAGTTACGACACTCAGCCCCAGCATTTT. The rearrangement uses TRBV6-2 or TRBV6-3 and TRBJ1-5; no firm D call. This CDR3 is 12 amino acids long. Germline-derived CDR1 and CDR2 are MNHEY and SVGEGT. V lost 2 bases and J lost 6, with 5 bases in between.

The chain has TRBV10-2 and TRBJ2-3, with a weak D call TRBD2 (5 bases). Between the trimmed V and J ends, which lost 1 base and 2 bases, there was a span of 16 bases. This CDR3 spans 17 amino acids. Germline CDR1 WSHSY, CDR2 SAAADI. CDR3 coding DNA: TGCGCCAGCAGTGAGTGGATAGCGCTACTCATCACAGATACGCAGTATTTT. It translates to CASSEWIALLITDTQYF.

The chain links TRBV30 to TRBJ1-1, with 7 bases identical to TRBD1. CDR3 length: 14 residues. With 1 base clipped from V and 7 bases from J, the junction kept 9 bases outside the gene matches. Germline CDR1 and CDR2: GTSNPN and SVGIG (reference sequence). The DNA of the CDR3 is TGTGCCTGGAGTGGGCGGGACAGAAGTTTTGAAGCTTTCTTT. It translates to CAWSGRDRSFEAFF.

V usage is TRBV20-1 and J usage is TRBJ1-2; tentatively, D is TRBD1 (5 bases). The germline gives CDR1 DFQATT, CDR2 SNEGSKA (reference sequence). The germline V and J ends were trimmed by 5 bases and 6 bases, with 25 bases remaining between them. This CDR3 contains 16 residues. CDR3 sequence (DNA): TGCAGTGCTTCCGGGGCACCGCCAAATCTTTTGGATGGCTACACCTTC. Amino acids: CSASGAPPNLLDGYTF.

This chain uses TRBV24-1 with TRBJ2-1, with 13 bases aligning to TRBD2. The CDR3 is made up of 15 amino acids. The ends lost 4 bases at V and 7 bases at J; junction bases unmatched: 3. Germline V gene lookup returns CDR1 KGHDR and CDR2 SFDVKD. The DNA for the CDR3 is TGTGCCACCAGTGACCGGACTAGCGGGGGAAATGAGCAGTTCTTC. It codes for CATSDRTSGGNEQFF.